Sequencing of this T cell receptor beta chain was carried out in a study of TIL therapy for anti-PD-1-resistant metastatic lung cancer. There are 14 residues in the CDR3. Germline values: CDR1 SGHRS, CDR2 YFSETQ. V was clipped by 10 bases and J by 4 bases; unmatched bases: 7. Time point of the sample: pre-treatment sample, taken before nivolumab and TIL therapy. The immunoSEQ assay was v3. Profiling relied on immunoSEQ multiplex PCR, and the TCRdb table lists in-frame clones only, not all of them. Of 35,000 to 55,000 clones detected, 65% to 80% appear once; the ten largest clones hold about 15%. The source material was blood, sampled at baseline. The rearrangement links TRBV5-1 to TRBJ2-2; the match to TRBD1 covers 10 bases. The TCR originated in a man aged 65 to 85 with non-small cell lung cancer. The CDR3 loop reads CACDRGQGTGELFF. The CDR3 region has the DNA TGCGCCTGTGACAGGGGGCAAGGCACCGGGGAGCTGTTTTTT.